These 13 T cell receptor beta chains originate from one sample sequenced in a study of blood T cell repertoires in COVID-19. Only in-frame clones appear in the TCRdb table, and some are missing; sequencing was by immunoSEQ multiplex PCR. The sample lists 200,000 to 300,000 clones, 87% seen once, with about 3% in the top ten. The sequenced material came from peripheral blood. The receptors were gathered from a man aged 18 to 29 with active or convalescent COVID-19.

The chain combines TRBV5-1 with TRBJ2-1; 8 positions agree with TRBD2. This CDR3 has 15 amino acids. The trim removed 9 bases at V and 8 bases at J, leaving 16 bases unmatched. CDR1 and CDR2 (germline): SGHRS, YFSETQ. Written as DNA, the CDR3 is TGCGCCACCTCCCTCGGGGGGGATCCGGCCCATGAGCAGTTCTTC. This codes for CATSLGGDPAHEQFF.

The rearrangement joins TRBV5-4 to TRBJ2-7; 11 bases are a match to TRBD2. Losses at the gene ends were 4 bases for V and 6 bases for J; bases not matched to a gene: 9. This CDR3 contains 15 residues. In germline, CDR1 is SGHNT, CDR2 YYREEE (reference sequence). This CDR3 is CASSPGGLAGFEQYF. In DNA form, the CDR3 reads TGTGCCAGCAGCCCTGGAGGACTAGCGGGTTTCGAGCAGTACTTC.

The chain joins TRBV5-3 to TRBJ1-2; 10 bases map to TRBD1. TRBV5-3 is an ORF, and what it does is uncertain. The CDR3 is 14 residues long. The V segment lost 3 bases and the J segment 6 bases; nucleotides outside the gene matches: 5. This chain's CDR3 is CARSYRQGAHGYTF. Written as DNA, the CDR3 is TGTGCCAGAAGCTACCGACAGGGGGCGCATGGCTACACCTTC.

The chain couples TRBV6-6 to TRBJ2-2; 9 nucleotides align to TRBD2. The CDR3 spans 16 residues. Germline V gene sequence: CDR1 MNHNY, CDR2 SVGAGI (reference sequence). V lost 5 bases to trimming and J lost 5 bases; unmatched junction nucleotides: 9. CDR3 in amino acids: CASSRRGAGGTGELFF. For the CDR3, the DNA is TGTGCCAGCAGTCGCCGTGGAGCGGGGGGAACCGGGGAGCTGTTTTTT.

V and J are TRBV11-2 and TRBJ2-7; 7 bases are a match to TRBD1. The CDR3 has 15 residues. Per the germline V gene, CDR1 is SGHAT and CDR2 is FQNNGV. Germline trimming cut 2 bases from V and 4 bases from J; bases unmatched to any gene: 8. The CDR3 DNA is TGTGCCAGCAGCTTAACAGGGGCCTTTAATTACGAGCAGTACTTC. Protein: CASSLTGAFNYEQYF. Complete variable domain (other parts from reference TRBV11-2 and TRBJ2-7): EAGVAQSPRYKIIEKRQSVAFWCNPISGHATLYWYQQILGQGPKLLIQFQNNGVVDDSQLPKDRFSAERLKGVDSTLKIQPAKLEDSAVYLCASSLTGAFNYEQYFGPGTRLTVT.

The CDR3: CASTSEGISYNSPLHF. CDR3 nucleotide sequence: TGTGCCAGCACTAGCGAAGGTATCTCCTATAATTCACCCCTCCACTTT. The chain recombines TRBV28 with TRBJ1-6, with D unclear. The CDR3 loop spans 16 amino acids. V shed 7 bases and J shed 0 bases, with 13 bases lying between them. Per the germline V gene, CDR1 is MDHEN and CDR2 is SYDVKM.

The sample holds one count of this clone. The chain is built from TRBV2 and TRBJ2-1; D is possibly TRBD2 (7 bases). There are 12 residues in the CDR3. CDR1 is SNHLY, CDR2 FYNNEI, per germline. The germline V and J ends were trimmed by 6 bases and 9 bases, with 12 bases remaining between them. This CDR3 reads CASSPGGGEQFF. The CDR3 bases are TGTGCCAGCAGCCCGGGGGGCGGTGAGCAGTTCTTC.

The chain joins TRBV4-1 to TRBJ1-3, with D unresolved. The V gene's germline CDR1 is MGHRA and CDR2 YSYEKL. Deletions cut 2 bases from V and 3 bases from J, with 14 bases between. The CDR3 has 16 residues. Here the CDR3 reads CASSQSGSLRGNTIYF. The CDR3 region has the DNA TGCGCCAGCAGCCAATCAGGTTCCTTGCGTGGAAACACCATATATTTT.

J is TRBJ2-2 and V is TRBV7-2; TRBD2 might be the D (6 bases). Germline V gene lookup returns CDR1 SGHTA and CDR2 FQGNSA. This CDR3 is built from 15 residues. Trimming pared 6 bases from V and 3 bases from J, leaving 14 bases between. CDR3 coding DNA: TGTGCCAGCAGTCCCAGTGGAGGGGACACCGGGGAGCTGTTTTTT. Protein product: CASSPSGGDTGELFF.

This clone was picked up one time. V gene TRBV20-1 combines with J gene TRBJ2-7; a possible D gene is TRBD2 (6 bases). V was cut by 3 bases and J by 6 bases, with 15 bases left in between. The CDR3 totals 13 residues. Germline values: CDR1 DFQATT, CDR2 SNEGSKA (reference sequence). DNA of the CDR3: TGCAGTGCTAGTCATGCTCTAGCGCGCGAGCAGTACTTC. It encodes CSASHALAREQYF.

V usage is TRBV5-5 and J usage is TRBJ2-3; D perhaps matches TRBD1 (6 bases). The CDR3 has 14 residues. Germline V gene data show CDR1 as SGHKS and CDR2 as YYEKEE (reference sequence). V was trimmed by 5 bases and J by 6 bases, leaving 16 bases between them. The CDR3 loop reads CASRPLGATDTQYF. CDR3 DNA sequence: TGTGCCAGCAGGCCGCTGGGGGCGACGGATACGCAGTATTTT.

This clone was observed a single time. The chain is built from TRBV9 and TRBJ2-2; possible D gene TRBD1, 6 bases. The CDR3 is 14 amino acids. Germline CDR1 is SGDLS and CDR2 is YYNGEE. V gave up 6 bases and J gave up 3 bases, with 12 bases separating them. CDR3 sequence: CASTGRGYTGELFF. The CDR3, as DNA: TGTGCCAGCACGGGCAGGGGATACACCGGGGAGCTGTTTTTT.

The chain is built from TRBV28 and TRBJ1-5, with D unclear. CDR3 length: 12 residues. Germline V gives CDR1 MDHEN, CDR2 SYDVKM. V lost 2 bases, J lost 5 bases, and 4 bases lay in between. CDR3 sequence: CASSLEDQPQHF. CDR3 DNA: TGTGCCAGCAGTTTAGAGGATCAGCCCCAGCATTTT.